What follows describes a single T cell receptor (beta chain). The target antigen is unknown. The sample's treatment: about 20 received Ad26.COV2.S at low or high dose, single or two shots; several received placebo; per-sample allocation not given. At day 63 after the first vaccine or placebo injection, samples were drawn. CDR1 and CDR2 from the germline V gene are SGHTA and FQGNSA. The germline V and J ends were trimmed by 2 bases and 1 base, with 11 bases remaining between them. The CDR3 is 15 amino acids. This sample is part of a study of Ad26.COV2.S vaccination and SARS-CoV-2 variants. Study background: Vaccine-arm donor from the placebo-controlled COV1001 Ad26.COV2.S trial.

The protocol was immunoSEQ multiplex PCR, while the TCRdb copy is restricted to in-frame clones and leaves out a portion. The sample has hundreds of thousands of clones; around 88% are singletons. Overall study findings and caveats: The TCR-based breadth and depth measures might underestimate overall T cell responses. Those who received the vaccine showed greater spike-specific TCR breadth than those given placebo.

This receptor was identified in a person between 18 and 65 years old who received the Ad26.COV2.S COVID-19 vaccine or a placebo. The source was peripheral blood, collected in a trial of Ad26.COV2.S vaccine versus placebo. The chain couples TRBV7-2 to TRBJ2-5; D not resolved. The CDR3 sequence: CASSLTGSLQETQYF. In DNA, the CDR3 is TGTGCCAGCAGCTTAACGGGCAGCCTCCAAGAGACCCAGTACTTC.